These 21 T cell receptor beta chains were all obtained from the same sample, sequenced in a study of identical twins. TCRdb redid the calling of the 5' RACE reads with MiXCR, one entry per CDR3 protein. The sample records around 530,000 distinct CDR3 sequences, roughly 15% being singletons. Another study also made use of these data, one on yellow fever vaccine responses in identical twins.

Sequences were obtained from CD4+ T cells sorted from blood. All receptors derive from a woman under 30 in good health.

The rearrangement links TRBV5-1 to TRBJ2-1, with 11 positions matching TRBD2. The V gene's germline CDR1 is SGHRS and CDR2 YFSETQ. The ends lost 0 bases at V and 8 bases at J; junction bases unmatched: 10. This CDR3 spans 17 amino acids. DNA for the CDR3: TGCGCCAGCAGCTTGGTCCTAGCGGGAGGCCCCTTCTATGAGCAGTTCTTC. It encodes CASSLVLAGGPFYEQFF.

This clonotype was detected a few times. The chain couples TRBV5-1 to TRBJ2-3; 9 bases align to TRBD2. Germline V gene sequence: CDR1 SGHRS, CDR2 YFSETQ. Trimming cost V 5 bases and J 2 bases; bases outside gene matches: 9. CDR3 size: 16 residues. The DNA for the CDR3 is TGCGCCAGCAGTCCCCTAGCGGGGAGCCCCACAGATACGCAGTATTTT. It specifies CASSPLAGSPTDTQYF.

This clonotype has a handful of counts. The chain uses TRBV6-1 and TRBJ2-1; TRBD1 or TRBD2 may be the D gene (5 bases each). The CDR3 runs to 14 residues. Germline V lookup: CDR1 MNHNS, CDR2 SASEGT. The V end lost 8 bases, the J end lost 3 bases, and 14 bases lay between the germline ends. Here the CDR3 reads CASSGQGGYNEQFF. Written as DNA, the CDR3 is TGTGCCAGCTCGGGGCAGGGTGGCTACAATGAGCAGTTCTTC.

This clonotype was found a few times. This chain joins TRBV7-7 and TRBJ2-1; 9 bases line up with TRBD1. The CDR3 extends over 15 amino acids. The germline V gene has CDR1 SSHAT and CDR2 FNYEAQ (reference sequence). The J segment lost 5 bases and the V segment lost 6 bases, leaving 8 bases of the junction unmatched. CDR3 DNA sequence: TGTGCCAGCAGTACGGGACAGGGAGCCCACAATGAGCAGTTCTTC. Amino acids: CASSTGQGAHNEQFF. Full variable domain (missing parts from reference TRBV7-7 and TRBJ2-1): GAGVSQSPRYKVTKRGQDVTLRCDPISSHATLYWYQQALGQGPEFLTYFNYEAQPDKSGLPSDRFSAERPEGSISTLTIQRTEQRDSAMYRCASSTGQGAHNEQFFGPGTRLTVL.

This chain links TRBV15 with TRBJ2-3; D is uncertain. Trimming took 3 bases from V and 0 from J, leaving 13 bases between them. Germline V CDR1 and CDR2: LNHNV, YYDKDF (reference sequence). The CDR3 has 16 amino acids. CDR3 nucleotides: TGTGCCACCAGCAGGTCCCGGGTCGTTAGCACAGATACGCAGTATTTT. Protein product: CATSRSRVVSTDTQYF.

This clonotype was recorded a few times. The rearrangement uses TRBV7-8 and TRBJ2-3; 10 bases line up with TRBD1. This CDR3 is built from 18 residues. Trimming cost V 3 bases and J 4 bases; bases outside gene matches: 13. Germline lookup yields CDR1 SGHVS and CDR2 FQNEAQ. Written as DNA, the CDR3 is TGTGCCAGCAGCTTCCCCCGGGGAGGACAGGGGGGTTCAGATACGCAGTATTTT. It specifies CASSFPRGGQGGSDTQYF.

The genes are TRBV5-1 and TRBJ2-2; TRBD2 is a possible D gene (5 bases). V was shortened by 0 bases and J by 5 bases, with 11 bases between the two germline ends. Germline assignment: CDR1 SGHRS and CDR2 YFSETQ. CDR3 length equals 15 residues. The CDR3 region is CASSLGSSGTGELFF. The CDR3 DNA is TGCGCCAGCAGCTTGGGGAGTTCGGGGACCGGGGAGCTGTTTTTT.

This clonotype was observed a few times. This sequence joins TRBV5-5 and TRBJ2-3, with D uncertain. CDR1 is SGHKS, CDR2 YYEKEE, per germline (reference sequence). This CDR3 region has 14 residues. Trimming shortened V by 1 base and J by 0 bases, and 6 bases separated the two germline ends. CDR3 region: CASSLIISTDTQYF. The CDR3 DNA reads TGTGCCAGCAGCTTGATCATAAGCACAGATACGCAGTATTTT.

The chain joins TRBV6-1 to TRBJ2-7; D ambiguous. The CDR3 is made up of 14 amino acids. In germline, CDR1 is MNHNS, CDR2 SASEGT. With 6 bases removed from V and 1 base from J, the gap between germline ends came to 13 bases. The CDR3 loop reads CASRGDLTSYEQYV. The CDR3 region has the DNA TGTGCCAGCAGGGGCGACTTAACATCCTACGAGCAGTACGTC.

This chain connects TRBV6-5 to TRBJ1-2; D gene unclear. In germline, CDR1 is MNHEY, CDR2 SVGAGI. This CDR3 is built from 13 residues. The V and J ends lost 4 bases and 8 bases respectively, with 14 bases between them. CDR3 nucleotide sequence: TGTGCCAGCAGTTGGACGGCGCTGTGGGGCTACACCTTC. Translated, it gives CASSWTALWGYTF.

This clonotype came up a few times. The chain carries TRBV10-3 and TRBJ2-3; 9 bases line up with TRBD1. Losses at the gene ends were 5 bases for V and 3 bases for J; bases not matched to a gene: 6. Germline assignment: CDR1 ENHRY and CDR2 SYGVKD. The CDR3 contains 15 residues. CDR3 in amino acids: CAISLQGATTDTQYF. The DNA of the CDR3 is TGTGCCATCAGTTTACAGGGGGCGACGACAGATACGCAGTATTTT.

The chain has TRBV4-2 and TRBJ2-3; 14 bases agree with TRBD2. The CDR3 is made up of 19 amino acids. The trim removed 1 base at V and 1 base at J, leaving 7 bases unmatched. Germline CDR1 reads LGHNA; CDR2 reads YNFKEQ. DNA for the CDR3: TGTGCCAGCAGCCAAGCCCGGACTAGCGGGGGGCCTGGCACAGATACGCAGTATTTT. It specifies CASSQARTSGGPGTDTQYF.

In its sample, this clonotype was seen a few times. The chain uses TRBV3-1 and TRBJ2-3; TRBD1 or TRBD2 may be the D gene (5 bases each). This CDR3 contains 14 residues. Per germline, CDR1 LGHDT and CDR2 YNNKEL (reference sequence). Trimming pared 7 bases from V and 1 base from J, leaving 12 bases between. The CDR3 sequence: CASNMGRRTDTQYF. The CDR3 bases are TGTGCCAGCAATATGGGACGACGCACAGATACGCAGTATTTT.

The chain has TRBV5-1 and TRBJ1-2; unclear D gene. Germline assignment: CDR1 SGHRS and CDR2 YFSETQ. The CDR3 has 15 residues. V lost 0 bases, J lost 5 bases, and 14 bases lay in between. This chain's CDR3 is CASSLGPSGGYGYTF. The CDR3 region has the DNA TGCGCCAGCAGCTTGGGCCCGTCAGGCGGATATGGCTACACCTTC. Full variable domain (rest looked up from reference TRBV5-1 and TRBJ1-2): KAGVTQTPRYLIKTRGQQVTLSCSPISGHRSVSWYQQTPGQGLQFLFEYFSETQRNKGNFPGRFSGRQFSNSRSEMNVSTLELGDSALYLCASSLGPSGGYGYTFGSGTRLTVV.

In its sample, this clonotype was seen a few times. This chain links TRBV3-1 with TRBJ2-3; 9 positions match TRBD1. This CDR3 has 16 amino acids. Trimming at V came to 4 bases and at J to 1 base, leaving 6 bases not matched to a gene. The germline CDR1 and CDR2 sequences are LGHDT and YNNKEL (reference sequence). The CDR3 protein is CASSLGQGRGTDTQYF. The CDR3 DNA reads as TGTGCCAGCAGCCTCGGACAGGGGCGAGGCACAGATACGCAGTATTTT.

The J gene is TRBJ1-6, the V gene TRBV20-1, with a weak D call TRBD1 (5 bases). V lost 3 bases and J 9 bases, leaving 15 bases between the germline ends. CDR1 and CDR2 (germline): DFQATT, SNEGSKA (reference sequence). This CDR3 is built from 14 residues. Written as DNA, the CDR3 is TGCAGTGCTAGGGGGGGTATCGGAATTTCACCCCTCCACTTT. The encoded protein is CSARGGIGISPLHF.

CDR3 sequence reads: CASSADRRGTDTQYF. CDR3 nucleotides: TGTGCCAGCAGCGCCGACCGACGGGGCACAGATACGCAGTATTTT. The chain links TRBV2 to TRBJ2-3; unclear D gene. From germline, CDR1 is SNHLY and CDR2 FYNNEI. The germline V and J ends were trimmed by 6 bases and 1 base, with 14 bases remaining between them. The CDR3 sequence is 15 residues long.

The chain links TRBV12-3 or TRBV12-4 to TRBJ2-2, with 11 nucleotides matching TRBD2. Losses at the gene ends were 5 bases for V and 4 bases for J; bases not matched to a gene: 3. The length of the CDR3 is 15 residues. The CDR3 loop reads CASSETSGGTGELFF. The CDR3 DNA reads TGTGCCAGCAGTGAAACTAGCGGGGGCACCGGGGAGCTGTTTTTT.

This clonotype was detected once. The V call is TRBV2, the J call TRBJ2-5; D is uncertain. The germline CDR1 and CDR2 sequences are SNHLY and FYNNEI. The V gene lost 3 bases and the J gene lost 1 base, with 6 bases spanning the gap. The CDR3 is 13 residues long. The CDR3 here is CASSDAAQETQYF. The CDR3 DNA reads as TGTGCCAGCAGTGACGCGGCCCAAGAGACCCAGTACTTC.

This clonotype was found many times. V usage is TRBV28 and J usage is TRBJ2-1, with 14 bases lining up with TRBD2. Germline loops: CDR1 MDHEN, CDR2 SYDVKM. The CDR3 has 16 amino acids. The trim removed 7 bases at V and 6 bases at J, leaving 8 bases unmatched. The CDR3 region is CASKSQTSGRANEQFF. DNA of the CDR3: TGTGCCAGCAAATCCCAGACTAGCGGGAGGGCCAATGAGCAGTTCTTC.

The V gene is TRBV5-1, the J gene TRBJ1-6; no reliable D call. This CDR3 contains 15 residues. The germline V gene encodes CDR1 SGHRS and CDR2 YFSETQ. Trimming shortened V by 4 bases and J by 7 bases, and 15 bases separated the two germline ends. CDR3 residues: CASSPLSWRNSPLHF. The CDR3 DNA reads as TGCGCCAGCAGCCCACTATCTTGGAGGAATTCACCCCTCCACTTT.